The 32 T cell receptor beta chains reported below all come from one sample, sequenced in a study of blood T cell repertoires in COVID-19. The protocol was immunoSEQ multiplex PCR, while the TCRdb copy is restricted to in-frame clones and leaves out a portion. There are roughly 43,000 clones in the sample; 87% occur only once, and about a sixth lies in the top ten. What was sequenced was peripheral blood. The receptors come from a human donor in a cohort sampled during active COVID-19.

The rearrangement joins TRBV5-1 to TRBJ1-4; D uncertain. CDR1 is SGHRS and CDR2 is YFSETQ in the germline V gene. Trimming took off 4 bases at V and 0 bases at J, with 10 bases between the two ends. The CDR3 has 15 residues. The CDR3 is CASSPGLATNEKLFF. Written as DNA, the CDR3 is TGCGCCAGCAGCCCCGGACTCGCAACTAATGAAAAACTGTTTTTT.

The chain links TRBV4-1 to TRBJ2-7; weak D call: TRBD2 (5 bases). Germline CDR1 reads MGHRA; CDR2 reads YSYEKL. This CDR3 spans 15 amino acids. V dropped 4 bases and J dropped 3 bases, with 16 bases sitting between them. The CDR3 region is CASSPEEDARYEQYF. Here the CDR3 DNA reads TGCGCCAGCAGCCCAGAGGAGGACGCCCGCTACGAGCAGTACTTC.

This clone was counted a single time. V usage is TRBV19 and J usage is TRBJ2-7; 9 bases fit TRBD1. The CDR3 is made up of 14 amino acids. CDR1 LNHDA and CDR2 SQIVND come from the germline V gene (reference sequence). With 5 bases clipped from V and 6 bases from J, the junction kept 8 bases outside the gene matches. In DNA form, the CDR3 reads TGTGCCAGTAGTGATGGGACAGGGCCCTTCGAGCAGTACTTC. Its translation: CASSDGTGPFEQYF.

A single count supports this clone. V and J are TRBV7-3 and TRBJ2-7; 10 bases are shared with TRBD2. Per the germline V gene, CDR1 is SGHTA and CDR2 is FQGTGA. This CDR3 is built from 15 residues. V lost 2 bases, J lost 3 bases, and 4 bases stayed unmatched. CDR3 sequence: CASSLGPSGSYEQYF. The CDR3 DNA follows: TGTGCCAGCAGCTTAGGTCCTAGCGGGAGCTACGAGCAGTACTTC.

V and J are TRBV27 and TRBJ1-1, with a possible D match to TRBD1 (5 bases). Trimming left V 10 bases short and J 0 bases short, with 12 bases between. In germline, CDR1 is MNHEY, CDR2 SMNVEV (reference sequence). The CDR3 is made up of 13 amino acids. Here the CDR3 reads CATKDNLNTEAFF. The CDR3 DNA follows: TGTGCCACCAAGGACAACTTGAACACTGAAGCTTTCTTT.

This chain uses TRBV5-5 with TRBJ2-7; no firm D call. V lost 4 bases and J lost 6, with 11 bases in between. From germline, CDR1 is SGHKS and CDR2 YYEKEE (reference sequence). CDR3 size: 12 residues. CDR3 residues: CASSTDQREQYF. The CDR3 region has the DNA TGTGCCAGCAGCACCGACCAGCGCGAGCAGTACTTC.

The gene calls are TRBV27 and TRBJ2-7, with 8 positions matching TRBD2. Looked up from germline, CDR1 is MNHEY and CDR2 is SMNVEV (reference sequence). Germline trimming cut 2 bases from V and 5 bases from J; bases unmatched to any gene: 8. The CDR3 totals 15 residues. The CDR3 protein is CASSLIREGQNEQYF. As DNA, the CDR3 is TGTGCCAGCAGTTTAATTCGGGAGGGCCAAAACGAGCAGTACTTC.

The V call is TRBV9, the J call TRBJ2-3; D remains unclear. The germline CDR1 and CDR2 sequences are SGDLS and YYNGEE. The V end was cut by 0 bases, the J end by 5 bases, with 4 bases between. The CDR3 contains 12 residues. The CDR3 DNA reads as TGTGCCAGCAGCGTAGGAGGAGATACGCAGTATTTT. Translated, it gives CASSVGGDTQYF.

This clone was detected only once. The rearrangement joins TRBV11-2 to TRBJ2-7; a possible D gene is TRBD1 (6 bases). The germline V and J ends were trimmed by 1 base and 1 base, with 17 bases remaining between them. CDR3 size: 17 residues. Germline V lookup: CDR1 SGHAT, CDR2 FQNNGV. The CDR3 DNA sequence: TGTGCCAGCAGCTTAGGGACCACAGGGTATCAGTCCTACGAGCAGTACTTC. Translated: CASSLGTTGYQSYEQYF.

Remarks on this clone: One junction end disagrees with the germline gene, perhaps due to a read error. This CDR3 reads CASSLSVDSRVF. CDR3 in DNA: TGTGCCAGCAGTTTAAGTGTGGACTCCCGGGTCTTC. The gene calls are TRBV12-3 or TRBV12-4 and TRBJ2-1, with D possibly matching TRBD2 (5 bases). The CDR3 is 12 amino acids.

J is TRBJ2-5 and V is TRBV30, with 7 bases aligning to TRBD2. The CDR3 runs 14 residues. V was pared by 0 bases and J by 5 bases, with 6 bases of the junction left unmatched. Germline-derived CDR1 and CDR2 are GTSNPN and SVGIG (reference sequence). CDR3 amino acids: CAWSVTGGSETQYF. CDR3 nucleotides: TGTGCCTGGAGTGTAACCGGCGGGAGTGAGACCCAGTACTTC.

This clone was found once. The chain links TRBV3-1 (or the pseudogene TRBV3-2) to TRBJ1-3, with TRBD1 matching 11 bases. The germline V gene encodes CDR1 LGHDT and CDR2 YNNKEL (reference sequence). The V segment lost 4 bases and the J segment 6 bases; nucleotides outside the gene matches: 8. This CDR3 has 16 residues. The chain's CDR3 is CASSLSGTGGINTIYF. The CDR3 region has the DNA TGTGCCAGCAGCCTTTCCGGGACAGGGGGTATAAACACCATATATTTT.

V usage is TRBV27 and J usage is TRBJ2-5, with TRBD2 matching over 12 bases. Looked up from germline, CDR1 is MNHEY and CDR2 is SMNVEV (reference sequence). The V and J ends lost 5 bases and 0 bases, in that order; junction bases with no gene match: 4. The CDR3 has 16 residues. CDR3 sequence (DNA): TGTGCCAGCAGTACTAGCGGGAGGTTGTACCAAGAGACCCAGTACTTC. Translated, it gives CASSTSGRLYQETQYF.

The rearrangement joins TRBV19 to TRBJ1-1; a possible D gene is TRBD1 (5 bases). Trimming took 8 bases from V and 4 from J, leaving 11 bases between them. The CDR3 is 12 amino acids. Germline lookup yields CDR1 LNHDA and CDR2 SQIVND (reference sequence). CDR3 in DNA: TGTGCCAGTGCGGCAGGGCCCACTGAAGCTTTCTTT. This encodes CASAAGPTEAFF.

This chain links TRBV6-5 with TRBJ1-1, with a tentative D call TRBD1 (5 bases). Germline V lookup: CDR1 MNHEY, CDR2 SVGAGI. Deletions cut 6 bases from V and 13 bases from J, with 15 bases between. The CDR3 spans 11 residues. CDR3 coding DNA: TGTGCCAGCAGGGGGGGAACCAGAAGTTTCTTT. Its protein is CASRGGTRSFF.

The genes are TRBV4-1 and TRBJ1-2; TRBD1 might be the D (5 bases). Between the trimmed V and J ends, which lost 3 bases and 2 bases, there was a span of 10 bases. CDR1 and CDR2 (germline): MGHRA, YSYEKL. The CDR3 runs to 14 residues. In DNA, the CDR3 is TGCGCCAGCAGCCAGGTTGGGGCAAACTATGGCTACACCTTC. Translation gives CASSQVGANYGYTF.

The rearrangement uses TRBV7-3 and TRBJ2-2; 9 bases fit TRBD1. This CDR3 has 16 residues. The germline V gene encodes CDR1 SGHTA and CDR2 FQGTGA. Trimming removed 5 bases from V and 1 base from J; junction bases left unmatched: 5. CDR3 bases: TGTGCCAGCAGCCCACAGGGGGCGGGGAACACCGGGGAGCTGTTTTTT. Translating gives CASSPQGAGNTGELFF. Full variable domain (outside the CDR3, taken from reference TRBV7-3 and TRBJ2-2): GAGVSQTPSNKVTEKGKYVELRCDPISGHTALYWYRQSLGQGPEFLIYFQGTGAADDSGLPNDRFFAVRPEGSVSTLKIQRTERGDSAVYLCASSPQGAGNTGELFFGEGSRLTVL.

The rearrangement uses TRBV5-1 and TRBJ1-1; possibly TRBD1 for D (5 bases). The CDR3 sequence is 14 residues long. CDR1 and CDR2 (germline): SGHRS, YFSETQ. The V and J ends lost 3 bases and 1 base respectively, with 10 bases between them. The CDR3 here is CASSWAGENTEAFF. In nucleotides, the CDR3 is TGCGCCAGCAGCTGGGCGGGGGAGAACACTGAAGCTTTCTTT.

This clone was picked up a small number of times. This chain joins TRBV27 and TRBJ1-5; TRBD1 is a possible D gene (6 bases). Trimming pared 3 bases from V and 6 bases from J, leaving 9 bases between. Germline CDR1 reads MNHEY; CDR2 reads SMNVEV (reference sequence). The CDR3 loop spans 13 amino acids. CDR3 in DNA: TGTGCCAGCAGTTTTCAGGGGAGTCAGCCCCAGCATTTT. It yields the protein CASSFQGSQPQHF.

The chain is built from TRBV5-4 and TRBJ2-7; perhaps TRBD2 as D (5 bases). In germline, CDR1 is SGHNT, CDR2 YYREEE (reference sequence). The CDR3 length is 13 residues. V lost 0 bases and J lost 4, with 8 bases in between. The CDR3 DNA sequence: TGTGCCAGCAGCTTGGACGGGATGTACGAGCAGTACTTC. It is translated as CASSLDGMYEQYF.

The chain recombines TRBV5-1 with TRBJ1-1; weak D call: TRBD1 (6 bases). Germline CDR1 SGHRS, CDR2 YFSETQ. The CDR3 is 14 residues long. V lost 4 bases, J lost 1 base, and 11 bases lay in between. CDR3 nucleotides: TGCGCCAGCAGCGCCCCGACAGGGAACACTGAAGCTTTCTTT. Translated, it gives CASSAPTGNTEAFF.

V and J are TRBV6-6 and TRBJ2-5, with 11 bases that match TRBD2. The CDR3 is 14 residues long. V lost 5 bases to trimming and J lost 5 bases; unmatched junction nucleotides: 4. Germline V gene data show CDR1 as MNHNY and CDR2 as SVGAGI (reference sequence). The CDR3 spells CASSTRLAGETQYF. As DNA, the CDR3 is TGTGCCAGCAGTACGAGACTAGCGGGGGAGACCCAGTACTTC.

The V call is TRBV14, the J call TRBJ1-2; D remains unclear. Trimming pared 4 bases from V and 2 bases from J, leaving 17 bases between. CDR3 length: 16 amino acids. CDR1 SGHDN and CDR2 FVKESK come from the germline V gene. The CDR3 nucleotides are TGTGCCAGCAGCCCCCGCGGCGGAACCCCAAACTATGGCTACACCTTC. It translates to CASSPRGGTPNYGYTF.

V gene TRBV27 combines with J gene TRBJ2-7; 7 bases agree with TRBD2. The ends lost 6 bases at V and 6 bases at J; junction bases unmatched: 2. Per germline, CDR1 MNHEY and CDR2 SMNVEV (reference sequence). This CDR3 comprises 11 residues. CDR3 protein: CASSSGGEQYF. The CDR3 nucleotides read TGTGCCAGCAGCTCGGGGGGCGAGCAGTACTTC.

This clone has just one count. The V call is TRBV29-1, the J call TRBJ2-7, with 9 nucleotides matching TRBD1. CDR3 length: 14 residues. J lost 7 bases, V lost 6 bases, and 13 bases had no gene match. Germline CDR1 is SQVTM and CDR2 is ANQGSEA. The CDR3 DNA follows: TGCAGCGTGAATATAGGGACAGGGCGTCGGGAGCAGTACTTC. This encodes CSVNIGTGRREQYF.

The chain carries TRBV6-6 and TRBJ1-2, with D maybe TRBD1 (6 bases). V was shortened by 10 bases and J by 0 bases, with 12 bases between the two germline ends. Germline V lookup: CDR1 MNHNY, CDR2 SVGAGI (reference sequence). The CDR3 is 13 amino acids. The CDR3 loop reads CATETGPNYGYTF. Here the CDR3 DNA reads TGTGCCACCGAGACAGGACCTAACTATGGCTACACCTTC.

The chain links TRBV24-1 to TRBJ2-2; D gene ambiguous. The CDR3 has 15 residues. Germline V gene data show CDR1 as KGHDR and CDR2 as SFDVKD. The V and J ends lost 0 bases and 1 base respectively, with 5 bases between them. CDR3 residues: CATSDLPENTGELFF. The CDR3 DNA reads TGTGCCACCAGTGATTTGCCAGAGAACACCGGGGAGCTGTTTTTT.

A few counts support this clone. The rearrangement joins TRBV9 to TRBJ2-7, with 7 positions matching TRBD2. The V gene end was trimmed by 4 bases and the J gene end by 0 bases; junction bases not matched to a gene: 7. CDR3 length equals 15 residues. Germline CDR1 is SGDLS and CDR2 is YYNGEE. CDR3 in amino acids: CASSRAGTSSYEQYF. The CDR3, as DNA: TGTGCCAGCAGCAGAGCGGGAACCAGCTCCTACGAGCAGTACTTC.

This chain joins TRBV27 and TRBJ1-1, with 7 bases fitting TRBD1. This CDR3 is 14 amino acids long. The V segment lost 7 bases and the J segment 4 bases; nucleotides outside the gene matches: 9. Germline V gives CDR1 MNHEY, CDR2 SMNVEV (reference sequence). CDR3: CASIPTRGSTEAFF. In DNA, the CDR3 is TGTGCCAGCATTCCAACCAGGGGGAGCACTGAAGCTTTCTTT.

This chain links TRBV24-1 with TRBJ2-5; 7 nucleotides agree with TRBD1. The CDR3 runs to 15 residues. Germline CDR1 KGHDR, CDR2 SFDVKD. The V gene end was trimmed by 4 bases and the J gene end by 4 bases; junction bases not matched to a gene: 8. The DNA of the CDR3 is TGTGCCACCAGTGAGGCGACAGGGTTGGTAGAGACCCAGTACTTC. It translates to CATSEATGLVETQYF.

CDR3 nucleotide sequence: TGTGCCAGCAGCTTACTAGCGGGAGGGGGTTATGAGCAGTTCTTC. It yields the protein CASSLLAGGGYEQFF. The chain couples TRBV11-1 to TRBJ2-1; 12 bases line up with TRBD2. Germline assignment: CDR1 SGHAT and CDR2 FQDESV (reference sequence). The V segment lost 2 bases and the J segment 8 bases; nucleotides outside the gene matches: 4. The CDR3 spans 15 residues.

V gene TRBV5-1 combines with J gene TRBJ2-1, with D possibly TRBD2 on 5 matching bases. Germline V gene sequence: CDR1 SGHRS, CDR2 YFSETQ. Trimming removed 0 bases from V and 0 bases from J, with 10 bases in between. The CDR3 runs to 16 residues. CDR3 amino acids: CASSLVSGSSYNEQFF. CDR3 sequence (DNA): TGCGCCAGCAGCTTGGTCTCGGGGAGCTCCTACAATGAGCAGTTCTTC. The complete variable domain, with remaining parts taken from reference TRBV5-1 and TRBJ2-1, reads KAGVTQTPRYLIKTRGQQVTLSCSPISGHRSVSWYQQTPGQGLQFLFEYFSETQRNKGNFPGRFSGRQFSNSRSEMNVSTLELGDSALYLCASSLVSGSSYNEQFFGPGTRLTVL.